A single sample gave rise to the 27 T cell receptor beta chains below, sequenced in a study of neurological immune-mediated disorders. Sample time point: technical triplicate 2. TCRdb re-called the 5' RACE reads with MiXCR, one entry per CDR3 protein. The sample holds roughly 57,000 distinct CDR3 sequences, 24% seen once. Sequenced material: PBMCs. Receptor source: a man aged 55 to 69 with HTLV-1-associated myelopathy (HAM/TSP).

At least ten counts were recorded for this clonotype. V usage is TRBV18 and J usage is TRBJ2-7; the match to TRBD2 covers 10 bases. The CDR3 is made up of 16 amino acids. CDR1 and CDR2 (germline): KGHSH, LQKENI. Losses at the gene ends were 4 bases for V and 5 bases for J; bases not matched to a gene: 11. The CDR3 DNA reads as TGTGCCAGCTCACTCGGCGGGGCTAGCGGGAGAAACGAGCAGTACTTC. As protein: CASSLGGASGRNEQYF.

This clonotype was observed at least ten times. CDR3 in DNA: TGCGCCAGCAGCTTTAGTGACAGGGGGGCCGAGCAGTTCTTC. Protein: CASSFSDRGAEQFF. V gene TRBV5-1 combines with J gene TRBJ2-1, with 9 bases that match TRBD1. J gave up 10 bases and V 2 bases, and 7 bases lay outside the gene matches. The germline V gene has CDR1 SGHRS and CDR2 YFSETQ. The CDR3 consists of 14 residues.

This clonotype was found many times. The chain is built from TRBV5-1 and TRBJ2-7; TRBD1 matches 7 bases. Germline V gene data show CDR1 as SGHRS and CDR2 as YFSETQ. Trimming cost V 4 bases and J 4 bases; bases outside gene matches: 8. This CDR3 has 14 amino acids. CDR3 in amino acids: CASSPQGLTYEQYF. In DNA form, the CDR3 reads TGCGCCAGCAGCCCACAGGGGTTAACGTACGAGCAGTACTTC.

The sample holds many counts of this clonotype. The CDR3 protein is CASSPEGTKFYYGYTF. CDR3 DNA: TGTGCCAGCAGCCCAGAAGGGACAAAATTTTACTATGGCTACACCTTC. This chain uses TRBV9 with TRBJ1-2; possible D gene TRBD1, 6 bases. V was trimmed by 4 bases and J by 3 bases, leaving 19 bases between them. Germline CDR1 reads SGDLS; CDR2 reads YYNGEE. The CDR3 has 16 amino acids. The entire variable domain, with the rest obtained from reference TRBV9 and TRBJ1-2, is as follows: DSGVTQTPKHLITATGQRVTLRCSPRSGDLSVYWYQQSLDQGLQFLIQYYNGEERAKGNILERFSAQQFPDLHSELNLSSLELGDSALYFCASSPEGTKFYYGYTFGSGTRLTVV.

With respect to this clonotype: The DNA is omitted, as the CDR3 cannot be located on it reliably, and the CDR3 follows TCRdb's listing. The chain has TRBV7-8 and TRBJ1-2; the table's D call, TRBD1, was not checked against the DNA. CDR1 is SGHVS, CDR2 FQNEAQ, per germline. Termini included, the CDR3 measures 21 amino acids. This CDR3 reads CASSFYICSAMRDRENYGYTF.

This clonotype was recorded many times. The rearrangement joins TRBV10-2 to TRBJ1-1; D is uncertain. Germline CDR1 reads WSHSY; CDR2 reads SAAADI. Trimming shortened V by 3 bases and J by 4 bases, and 9 bases separated the two germline ends. The CDR3 runs to 13 residues. The CDR3 DNA reads TGCGCCAGCAGTGACCCGACGATCACTGAAGCTTTCTTT. Its protein product is CASSDPTITEAFF.

The sample holds many counts of this clonotype. The V gene is TRBV30, the J gene TRBJ1-1; D gene unclear. V lost 0 bases, J lost 0 bases, and 5 bases lay in between. Germline assignment: CDR1 GTSNPN and CDR2 SVGIG (reference sequence). CDR3 size: 13 residues. In DNA form, the CDR3 reads TGTGCCTGGAGTGTCCCCTTGAACACTGAAGCTTTCTTT. This gives the protein CAWSVPLNTEAFF.

A remark on this clonotype: The junction shows a germline mismatch at one end, possibly a read error. The J gene is TRBJ2-3, the V gene TRBV12-3 or TRBV12-4, with D possibly matching TRBD1 (8 bases). The CDR3 is 17 amino acids. DNA for the CDR3: TGTGTCAGCCTCACCCGATTTAGACAGGGGAGGGCAGATACGCAGTATTTT. Translated, it gives CVSLTRFRQGRADTQYF.

As for this clonotype: A read error is possible here, since a much larger clone lies one base away. The chain joins TRBV12-3 or TRBV12-4 to TRBJ1-1, with no clear D. This CDR3 has 13 residues. Trimming pared 7 bases from V and 4 bases from J, leaving 13 bases between. CDR3 sequence (DNA): TGTGCCAGCAAACAATGGTCGGGCACTGAAGCTTTCTTT. Translated: CASKQWSGTEAFF.

This chain links TRBV14 with TRBJ2-2; D remains unclear. The CDR3 length is 13 residues. Germline CDR1 is SGHDN and CDR2 is FVKESK. Trimming cost V 7 bases and J 2 bases, with 8 bases left between them. This CDR3 is CASTPLNTGELFF. The CDR3 coding sequence is TGTGCCAGCACCCCCCTTAACACCGGGGAGCTGTTTTTT.

The V call is TRBV5-6, the J call TRBJ2-5, with no clear D. Germline CDR1 and CDR2: SGHDT and YYEEEE. The CDR3 is made up of 12 amino acids. V dropped 3 bases and J dropped 8 bases, with 11 bases sitting between them. For the CDR3, the DNA is TGTGCCAGCAGCTCCGAGGACCGAACCCAGTACTTC. It specifies CASSSEDRTQYF.

The genes are TRBV12-2 and TRBJ2-4; the table's D call of TRBD2 was not tested on the DNA. TRBV12-2 represents a pseudogene. CDR3 length: 15 amino acids. The CDR3 here is CASRCNWEAKNIQYF. The DNA for the CDR3 is TGTGCAAGTCGCTGCAATTGGGAGGCCAAAAACATTCAGTACTTC.

At least ten counts were recorded for this clonotype. The chain uses TRBV16 and TRBJ2-1; D is unclear. Trimming took 4 bases from V and 4 from J, leaving 14 bases between them. The CDR3 contains 15 residues. The V gene's germline CDR1 is KGHSY and CDR2 FQNENV. CDR3: CASSPTGHGYNEQFF. CDR3 nucleotides: TGTGCCAGCAGCCCCACGGGCCATGGGTACAATGAGCAGTTCTTC.

This clonotype was observed a few times. The rearrangement uses TRBV5-1 and TRBJ2-3; TRBD2 agrees at 10 bases. V lost 4 bases to trimming and J lost 5 bases; unmatched junction nucleotides: 4. This CDR3 has 14 amino acids. Germline V gives CDR1 SGHRS, CDR2 YFSETQ. The DNA of the CDR3 is TGCGCCAGCAGCCGCGGGACTAGCGAAGATACGCAGTATTTT. It encodes CASSRGTSEDTQYF.

This chain links TRBV20-1 with TRBJ1-1, with a tentative D call TRBD1 (5 bases). The V gene lost 0 bases and the J gene lost 7 bases, with 15 bases spanning the gap. The CDR3 runs to 14 residues. From germline, CDR1 is DFQATT and CDR2 SNEGSKA (reference sequence). The CDR3 loop is CSARDPERGVEAFF. The CDR3 coding sequence is TGCAGTGCTAGAGATCCCGAGAGGGGAGTTGAAGCTTTCTTT.

This clonotype was observed a handful of times. This chain connects TRBV29-1 to TRBJ1-2; D gene ambiguous. V dropped 4 bases and J dropped 6 bases, with 15 bases sitting between them. This CDR3 is 13 amino acids long. Per germline, CDR1 SQVTM and CDR2 ANQGSEA. In DNA, the CDR3 is TGCAGCGTTGGGGCCTCTCTGACCCATGGCTACACCTTC. Translation gives CSVGASLTHGYTF.

The chain uses TRBV12-3 or TRBV12-4 and TRBJ2-1; D assignment may be TRBD1 or TRBD2 (6 bases each). Trimming cost V 7 bases and J 8 bases, with 12 bases left between them. This CDR3 has 12 residues. The CDR3 loop reads CASTAGGHEQFF. The DNA of the CDR3 is TGTGCCAGCACCGCCGGGGGCCATGAGCAGTTCTTC.

This chain connects TRBV20-1 to TRBJ2-7, with 10 bases identical to TRBD2. The germline V gene has CDR1 DFQATT and CDR2 SNEGSKA (reference sequence). V lost 3 bases, J lost 1 base, and 6 bases stayed unmatched. There are 15 residues in the CDR3. CDR3 sequence: CSASLNSGRSYEQYF. The CDR3 coding sequence is TGCAGTGCTAGCCTAAATAGCGGGAGGTCCTACGAGCAGTACTTC.

This clonotype was detected many times. V usage is TRBV6-5 and J usage is TRBJ2-6; D remains unclear. Trimming took off 2 bases at V and 1 base at J, with 3 bases between the two ends. The CDR3 spans 14 residues. Looked up from germline, CDR1 is MNHEY and CDR2 is SVGAGI. CDR3 loop: CASSYGSGANVLTF. CDR3 in DNA: TGTGCCAGCAGTTACGGGTCTGGGGCCAACGTCCTGACTTTC.

This clonotype was picked up many times. This chain links TRBV6-1 with TRBJ2-3; 12 positions match TRBD2. In germline, CDR1 is MNHNS, CDR2 SASEGT. Trimming took 8 bases from V and 1 from J; bases not matched to a gene: 10. The CDR3 totals 17 residues. The CDR3 DNA follows: TGTGCCAGCGGGCTAGCGGGAGGGCCAACCGGCACAGATACGCAGTATTTT. The encoded protein is CASGLAGGPTGTDTQYF.

This clonotype was seen at least ten times. This rearrangement joins TRBV2 to TRBJ2-1, with D hard to call. The CDR3 is 11 residues long. The V end was cut by 9 bases, the J end by 8 bases, with 11 bases between. Germline V gene sequence: CDR1 SNHLY, CDR2 FYNNEI. The CDR3 protein is CASSTIDEQFF. The DNA for the CDR3 is TGTGCCAGTAGTACAATCGATGAGCAGTTCTTC.

This clonotype was seen at least ten times. This rearrangement joins TRBV7-9 to TRBJ2-5; D possibly corresponds to TRBD2 (6 bases). Trimming cost V 1 base and J 5 bases, with 11 bases left between them. Germline assignment: CDR1 SEHNR and CDR2 FQNEAQ (reference sequence). The CDR3 spans 14 residues. The CDR3 sequence is CASSLDGGAETQYF. CDR3 in DNA: TGTGCCAGCAGCTTAGATGGAGGGGCGGAGACCCAGTACTTC.

The table lists this clonotype with many counts. J is TRBJ2-1 and V is TRBV20-1; TRBD2 matches at 10 bases. Germline assignment: CDR1 DFQATT and CDR2 SNEGSKA (reference sequence). Trimming took 2 bases from V and 3 from J; bases not matched to a gene: 7. The CDR3 extends over 16 amino acids. The CDR3 sequence is CSARRTSGSHYNEQFF. The CDR3 DNA is TGCAGTGCTAGACGGACTAGCGGATCGCACTACAATGAGCAGTTCTTC.

The chain recombines TRBV4-1 with TRBJ2-1, with a tentative D call TRBD2 (5 bases). Germline V lookup: CDR1 MGHRA, CDR2 YSYEKL. The CDR3 contains 15 residues. The V end lost 0 bases, the J end lost 10 bases, and 16 bases lay between the germline ends. CDR3 loop: CASSQETGNSQEQFF. In nucleotides, the CDR3 is TGCGCCAGCAGCCAAGAGACGGGAAACAGCCAAGAGCAGTTCTTC.

This clonotype came up many times. The chain carries TRBV7-2 and TRBJ2-3; D unclear. From germline, CDR1 is SGHTA and CDR2 FQGNSA. V lost 8 bases and J lost 0, with 15 bases in between. The CDR3 spans 15 residues. The CDR3 DNA sequence: TGTGCCAGCGGAGACCGGTCGGTGAGCACAGATACGCAGTATTTT. Translation gives CASGDRSVSTDTQYF.

Ten or more counts support this clonotype. V is TRBV5-1 and J is TRBJ2-3; D gene ambiguous. Germline assignment: CDR1 SGHRS and CDR2 YFSETQ. This CDR3 has 12 amino acids. Trimming shortened V by 4 bases and J by 3 bases, and 6 bases separated the two germline ends. CDR3 region: CASSRDTDTQYF. CDR3 in DNA: TGCGCCAGCAGCCGCGATACAGATACGCAGTATTTT.

There are many counts of this clonotype. The chain is built from TRBV6-5 and TRBJ1-6; D may be TRBD1 (5 bases). The CDR3 consists of 14 residues. Germline V gene sequence: CDR1 MNHEY, CDR2 SVGAGI. Trimming left V 2 bases short and J 10 bases short, with 12 bases between. CDR3 DNA sequence: TGTGCCAGCAGTTACGGGCCTGGGGGGTCACCCCTCCACTTT. The encoded protein is CASSYGPGGSPLHF.